This TCR beta chain was recovered during a study of control samples from healthy donors and cancer patients. Repertoires were generated with immunoSEQ multiplex PCR, while TCRdb's copy carries only in-frame clones and drops some. This table holds approximately 150,000 clones, just over 95% found once. Germline CDR1 is SGHAT and CDR2 is FQNNGV. The CDR3 spans 18 residues. V dropped 5 bases and J dropped 0 bases, with 19 bases sitting between them. This TCR derives from a woman in her 30s in good health. Material: blood. This chain connects TRBV11-2 to TRBJ1-4, with D tentatively TRBD1 (5 bases). In DNA form, the CDR3 reads TGTGCCAGCAGCGTAGGGGATCATAGAAGTGCAACTAATGAAAAACTGTTTTTT. It encodes CASSVGDHRSATNEKLFF.